This T cell receptor beta chain was identified in a study of T cell responses to AZD1222 COVID-19 vaccine. Study context: Second doses that came at about 4 or about 12 weeks were put together.

The germline CDR1 and CDR2 sequences are SGDLS and YYNGEE. CDR3 size: 8 residues. The germline V and J ends were trimmed by 4 bases and 14 bases, with 6 bases remaining between them. Sequencing used immunoSEQ multiplex PCR; TCRdb keeps in-frame clones, though not all of them. The sample has 150,000 or so clones; 89% are singletons. As regards this clone: As yet, its antigen is unknown.

Points from the study as a whole: Receipt of two AZD1222 doses was followed by a rise in Spike-specific TCR breadth and depth. White British people made up most donors, females outnumbered males, and clonal diversity was possibly underestimated.

The chain joins TRBV9 to TRBJ1-2; D is uncertain. The receptor was derived from an adult in good health. Sequencing used peripheral blood, obtained on day 0 of AZD1222 vaccination. CDR3 residues: CASSPSTF. As DNA, the CDR3 is TGTGCCAGCAGCCCTTCGACCTTC.